These 19 T cell receptor beta chains originate from one sample sequenced in a study of blood T cell repertoires in COVID-19. Assay: immunoSEQ multiplex PCR; the TCRdb copy retains only in-frame clones and omits some. The data show approximately 190,000 clones, roughly 81% seen once. Sequenced sample: peripheral blood. The receptors were sampled from a woman in her 70s with active or convalescent COVID-19.

The gene calls are TRBV7-9 and TRBJ2-7; TRBD2 aligns across 7 bases. CDR1 SEHNR and CDR2 FQNEAQ come from the germline V gene (reference sequence). The J segment lost 5 bases and the V segment lost 5 bases, leaving 3 bases of the junction unmatched. This CDR3 has 12 amino acids. The CDR3 sequence is CASSPAGDEQYF. Written as DNA, the CDR3 is TGTGCCAGCAGCCCTGCGGGAGACGAGCAGTACTTC.

This clone was found a few times. The chain has TRBV7-2 and TRBJ1-6, with 8 nucleotides matching TRBD1. Germline CDR1 SGHTA, CDR2 FQGNSA. The J segment lost 7 bases and the V segment lost 1 base, leaving 3 bases of the junction unmatched. This CDR3 has 15 amino acids. CDR3 sequence reads: CASSLDYRGNSPLHF. The CDR3 DNA reads TGTGCCAGCAGCTTAGATTACAGGGGGAATTCACCCCTCCACTTT.

This clone came up a few times. This chain connects TRBV3-1 (or the pseudogene TRBV3-2) to TRBJ1-1, with no clear D. Germline V gene data show CDR1 as LGHDT and CDR2 as YNNKEL (reference sequence). V was shortened by 4 bases and J by 6 bases, with 12 bases between the two germline ends. This CDR3 is built from 13 residues. The CDR3 coding sequence is TGTGCCAGCAGCCGACGACCGGACTCTGAAGCTTTCTTT. Translation gives CASSRRPDSEAFF.

The rearrangement uses TRBV29-1 and TRBJ1-1; D may be TRBD1 (6 bases). V lost 2 bases to trimming and J lost 1 base, with 8 bases between them. The CDR3 loop spans 13 amino acids. The germline CDR1 and CDR2 sequences are SQVTM and ANQGSEA. The CDR3 loop reads CSVESRGNTEAFF. CDR3 DNA: TGCAGCGTTGAATCCAGGGGGAACACTGAAGCTTTCTTT.

This chain joins TRBV7-9 and TRBJ2-7, with 8 positions matching TRBD1. Losses at the gene ends were 3 bases for V and 1 base for J; bases not matched to a gene: 5. The CDR3 loop spans 15 amino acids. The germline CDR1 and CDR2 sequences are SEHNR and FQNEAQ (reference sequence). CDR3 region: CASSLPGGRSYEQYF. The CDR3 bases are TGTGCCAGCAGCTTGCCAGGGGGCAGGTCCTACGAGCAGTACTTC.

The genes are TRBV6-5 and TRBJ1-2; TRBD1 matches 11 bases. The CDR3 runs 14 residues. V lost 10 bases and J lost 8; bases outside the gene matches: 12. Germline V gene data show CDR1 as MNHEY and CDR2 as SVGAGI. As DNA, the CDR3 is TGTGCCACCTCCCCGGACAGGGGGCCTCGGGGCTACACCTTC. Its protein product is CATSPDRGPRGYTF.

The chain couples TRBV29-1 to TRBJ2-5; TRBD2 aligns across 9 bases. Germline CDR1 reads SQVTM; CDR2 reads ANQGSEA. The CDR3 length is 15 residues. Germline trimming cut 4 bases from V and 7 bases from J; bases unmatched to any gene: 13. This CDR3 reads CSVAGVNSGSMTQYF. CDR3 sequence (DNA): TGCAGCGTTGCAGGGGTTAATAGCGGGAGTATGACCCAGTACTTC.

This clone was observed a few times. V is TRBV28 and J is TRBJ1-1; TRBD1 matches at 7 bases. Germline CDR1 MDHEN, CDR2 SYDVKM. The trim removed 5 bases at V and 1 base at J, leaving 4 bases unmatched. CDR3 length: 14 residues. CDR3 in amino acids: CASSLRTGNTEAFF. The CDR3 DNA sequence: TGTGCCAGCAGTCTGCGGACAGGGAACACTGAAGCTTTCTTT.

The chain has TRBV10-3 and TRBJ2-3; D is perhaps TRBD2 (6 bases). The CDR3 is made up of 16 amino acids. Per germline, CDR1 ENHRY and CDR2 SYGVKD. The ends were cut back, 0 bases at V and 0 bases at J, with 10 bases in the middle. The CDR3 sequence: CAISESLATSTDTQYF. The CDR3 DNA is TGTGCCATCAGTGAGTCGCTAGCGACTAGCACAGATACGCAGTATTTT.

The chain combines TRBV29-1 with TRBJ2-1, with 8 nucleotides matching TRBD2. The ends lost 0 bases at V and 5 bases at J; junction bases unmatched: 9. This CDR3 has 16 residues. Looked up from germline, CDR1 is SQVTM and CDR2 is ANQGSEA. In nucleotides, the CDR3 is TGCAGCGTTGAAGATTGGTATCGGGGGGGAGACAATGAGCAGTTCTTC. This encodes CSVEDWYRGGDNEQFF.

This clone was seen only once. The V and J genes are TRBV7-6 and TRBJ2-5, with 10 bases identical to TRBD2. The CDR3 is made up of 14 amino acids. The germline CDR1 and CDR2 sequences are SGHVS and FNYEAQ. Unmatched junction bases numbered 4, after V lost 5 bases and J lost 4 bases. The CDR3 nucleotides are TGTGCCAGCAGCCCTAGCGGGAGAGGAGAGACCCAGTACTTC. It encodes CASSPSGRGETQYF.

The V and J genes are TRBV28 and TRBJ1-2; TRBD1 is a possible D gene (6 bases). Trimming removed 7 bases at V and 0 bases at J, with 30 bases between. The CDR3 is 20 amino acids. Germline V gene lookup returns CDR1 MDHEN and CDR2 SYDVKM. Here the CDR3 DNA reads TGTGCCAGCACCACACAATTGGGGGGGGCAGGGACGGCAGCTAACTATGGCTACACCTTC. Translating it yields CASTTQLGGAGTAANYGYTF.

This chain joins TRBV7-3 and TRBJ1-2; 8 bases line up with TRBD1. Germline V gene sequence: CDR1 SGHTA, CDR2 FQGTGA. Trimming at V came to 1 base and at J to 5 bases, leaving 15 bases not matched to a gene. The CDR3 is made up of 18 amino acids. CDR3 nucleotide sequence: TGTGCCAGCAGCTTAAGAGGGGGGCGACAGGGGTTAGAGTATGGCTACACCTTC. Translating it yields CASSLRGGRQGLEYGYTF.

The chain employs TRBV28 and TRBJ1-1; the D gene is possibly TRBD1 (5 bases). Trimming cost V 5 bases and J 4 bases, with 17 bases left between them. The CDR3 consists of 15 residues. Germline V lookup: CDR1 MDHEN, CDR2 SYDVKM. The CDR3 DNA reads as TGTGCCAGCAGTCCGCGGGGGGGAGGACGCACTGAAGCTTTCTTT. This encodes CASSPRGGGRTEAFF.

This rearrangement joins TRBV5-1 to TRBJ2-7; D is possibly TRBD1 (5 bases). Germline CDR1 is SGHRS and CDR2 is YFSETQ. There are 16 residues in the CDR3. V lost 4 bases and J 2 bases, leaving 19 bases between the germline ends. The CDR3 nucleotides read TGCGCCAGCAGCCCGACCCCCCCGACAGTCACCTACGAGCAGTACTTC. Residues: CASSPTPPTVTYEQYF.

The gene calls are TRBV7-2 and TRBJ2-1, with 12 positions matching TRBD2. V trimming: 5 bases; J trimming: 1 base; junction bases outside the gene matches: 3. CDR1 is SGHTA and CDR2 is FQGNSA in the germline V gene. The CDR3 totals 16 residues. CDR3 coding DNA: TGTGCCAGCAGCCTAGGACTAGCGGGATCCTACAATGAGCAGTTCTTC. This sequence encodes CASSLGLAGSYNEQFF. The variable domain in full, with the rest retrieved from reference TRBV7-2 and TRBJ2-1, is GAGVSQSPSNKVTEKGKDVELRCDPISGHTALYWYRQSLGQGLEFLIYFQGNSAPDKSGLPSDRFSAERTGGSVSTLTIQRTQQEDSAVYLCASSLGLAGSYNEQFFGPGTRLTVL.

CDR3 sequence reads: CASSPGTGVTEAFF. The DNA of the CDR3 is TGCGCCAGCAGCCCCGGGACAGGGGTCACTGAAGCTTTCTTT. V gene TRBV5-1 combines with J gene TRBJ1-1, with TRBD1 matching over 10 bases. The trim removed 4 bases at V and 4 bases at J, leaving 4 bases unmatched. The CDR3 length is 14 residues. Germline V gene lookup returns CDR1 SGHRS and CDR2 YFSETQ.

The V call is TRBV30, the J call TRBJ1-2; 7 positions match TRBD1. Per the germline V gene, CDR1 is GTSNPN and CDR2 is SVGIG (reference sequence). This CDR3 contains 13 residues. With 2 bases clipped from V and 2 bases from J, the junction kept 2 bases outside the gene matches. The DNA of the CDR3 is TGTGCCTGGAGTAGGGGACAGAACTATGGCTACACCTTC. This translates into CAWSRGQNYGYTF.

The chain joins TRBV28 to TRBJ1-5; TRBD1 might be the D (5 bases). Per the germline V gene, CDR1 is MDHEN and CDR2 is SYDVKM. V dropped 5 bases and J dropped 4 bases, with 18 bases sitting between them. The CDR3 length is 16 residues. The CDR3 here is CASSTFGGGLNQPQHF. The CDR3, as DNA: TGTGCCAGCAGTACCTTCGGGGGGGGGTTGAATCAGCCCCAGCATTTT.